Listed below are T cell receptor beta chains from one sample, sequenced in a study of beta chain features in type 1 diabetes. The method was immunoSEQ multiplex PCR; TCRdb's version includes in-frame clones alone and lacks a portion of them. The sample has over 500,000 clones; 15% to 18% are singletons. Material: naive CD4+ T cells from blood. These receptor sequences come from a man aged 18 to 30 in good health. The CDR3 runs from the conserved cysteine through the conserved F or W. D genes are given only for firm matches. Expanded clones are given a class, and other clones once, few, many or no size at all.

D gene | J gene | clone size | V gene | CDR3 protein | CDR3 DNA
TRBD2 | TRBJ2-3 | few | TRBV5-1 | CASSPGLATDTQYF | TGCGCCAGCAGCCCGGGACTAGCCACAGATACGCAGTATTTT
TRBD1 | TRBJ1-1 | . | TRBV19 | CASSTGQMRLGFF | TGTGCCAGTAGTACGGGACAGATGAGACTTGGTTTCTTT
TRBD1 | TRBJ2-7 | few | TRBV5-1 | CASSWTGGIYEQYF | TGCGCCAGCAGCTGGACAGGGGGCATCTACGAGCAGTACTTC
TRBD2 | TRBJ2-1 | few | TRBV30 | CAWSVGGTDRFF | TGTGCCTGGAGTGTGGGGGGGACTGATCGGTTCTTC
. | TRBJ2-5 | few | TRBV27 | CASSFSTFKSVYF | TGTGCCAGCAGTTTTTCTACTTTCAAGAGTGTTTACTTC
TRBD1 | TRBJ2-2 | few | TRBV5-4 | CASSLAGQGGLNTGELFF | TGTGCCAGCAGCTTGGCGGGACAGGGGGGATTGAACACCGGGGAGCTGTTTTTT
TRBD1 | TRBJ1-5 | . | TRBV5-1 | CASSLEQGVQPQHF | TGCGCCAGCAGCTTGGAGCAGGGGGTACAGCCCCAGCATTTT
. | TRBJ2-2 | few | TRBV6-5 | CASSYSGNTGELFF | TGTGCCAGCAGTTACTCAGGGAACACCGGGGAGCTGTTTTTT
. | TRBJ2-1 | . | TRBV11-1 | CASSFSLSLSSYNEQFF | TGTGCCAGCAGCTTTTCCCTTAGTCTCAGCTCCTACAATGAGCAGTTCTTC
TRBD2 | TRBJ2-7 | . | TRBV4-3 | CASSQLAGDSYEQYF | TGCGCCAGCAGCCAATTAGCGGGAGACTCCTACGAGCAGTACTTC
TRBD1 | TRBJ2-3 | . | TRBV10-3 | CAISESDRATDTQYF | TGTGCCATCAGTGAGTCAGACAGGGCCACAGATACGCAGTATTTT
. | TRBJ1-4 | . | TRBV28 | CASSLSGIATNEKLFF | TGTGCCAGCAGTTTATCAGGGATTGCAACTAATGAAAAACTGTTTTTT
TRBD1 | TRBJ2-7 | . | TRBV6-6 | CASSGGQGAFYEQYF | TGTGCCAGCAGCGGTGGACAGGGGGCATTCTACGAGCAGTACTTC
. | TRBJ1-2 | few | TRBV6-6 | CASSSQGPGYTF | TGTGCCAGCAGCTCCCAGGGGCCCGGCTACACCTTC
. | TRBJ2-7 | . | TRBV6-5 | CASSSGGLHYEQYF | TGTGCCAGCAGTTCTGGCGGCCTCCACTACGAGCAGTACTTC
. | TRBJ1-6 | few | TRBV4-3 | CASSQVGSSYNSPLHF | TGCGCCAGCAGCCAAGTGGGGAGCTCCTATAATTCACCCCTCCACTTT
TRBD1 | TRBJ1-2 | . | TRBV5-1 | CASSPDRTMDGYTF | TGCGCCAGCAGCCCGGACAGGACAATGGATGGCTACACCTTC
TRBD1 | TRBJ2-5 | few | TRBV7-2 | CASSLGQGGKTQYF | TGTGCCAGCAGCTTAGGACAGGGTGGGAAGACCCAGTACTTC
. | TRBJ1-1 | few | TRBV7-9 | CASSLTGNTEAFF | TGTGCCAGCAGCTTAACGGGGAACACTGAAGCTTTCTTT
. | TRBJ2-1 | . | TRBV7-2 | CASTPDNEQFF | TGTGCCAGCACCCCCGACAATGAGCAGTTCTTC
. | TRBJ2-3 | . | TRBV4-3 | CASSQDLGGTDTQYF | TGCGCCAGCAGCCAAGATCTTGGGGGCACAGATACGCAGTATTTT
TRBD2 | TRBJ2-5 | . | TRBV7-3 | CASSTGGRGETQYF | TGTGCCAGCAGCACAGGCGGGAGAGGAGAGACCCAGTACTTC
. | TRBJ1-1 | few | TRBV5-4 | CASSSRDTEAFF | TGTGCCAGCAGCTCACGGGACACTGAAGCTTTCTTT
TRBD2 | TRBJ2-5 | few | TRBV5-1 | CASSLAGGRGETQYF | TGCGCCAGCAGCCTAGCGGGAGGGCGGGGAGAGACCCAGTACTTC
TRBD1 | TRBJ1-1 | . | TRBV12-5 | CASGLVITGVNTEAFF | TGTGCTAGTGGTTTGGTAATCACAGGGGTGAACACTGAAGCTTTCTTT
. | TRBJ2-3 | . | TRBV7-3 | CASSLWDGVPHTQYF | TGTGCCAGCAGCCTTTGGGACGGAGTCCCCCATACGCAGTATTTT
. | TRBJ2-5 | . | TRBV7-3 | CASTSGDGETQYF | TGTGCCAGCACGTCAGGGGACGGAGAGACCCAGTACTTC
. | TRBJ2-3 | . | TRBV18 | CASSSREGTDTQYF | TGTGCCAGCTCATCGAGGGAAGGCACAGATACGCAGTATTTT
TRBD2 | TRBJ2-4 | . | TRBV28 | CASSQKRGLQYF | TGTGCCAGCAGCCAAAAGCGGGGTCTTCAGTACTTC
TRBD1 | TRBJ2-7 | few | TRBV4-1 | CASSQSNRGRTEQYF | TGCGCCAGCAGCCAAAGCAACAGGGGGCGTACCGAGCAGTACTTC
. | TRBJ1-4 | few | TRBV28 | CASSFATNEKLFF | TGTGCCAGCAGTTTTGCAACTAATGAAAAACTGTTTTTT
. | TRBJ1-5 | few | TRBV11-2 | CASSFTNQPQHF | TGTGCCAGCAGCTTCACCAATCAGCCCCAGCATTTT
TRBD1 | TRBJ2-7 | few | TRBV7-2 | CASSTDRDRSYEQYF | TGTGCCAGCAGCACTGACAGGGATCGGTCCTACGAGCAGTACTTC
. | TRBJ1-2 | few | TRBV4-3 | CASSQDFLPGGYTF | TGCGCCAGCAGCCAAGATTTCCTCCCCGGTGGCTACACCTTC
. | TRBJ1-6 | . | TRBV7-4 | CASSFCRGFWGSSPLHF | TGTGCCAGCAGCTTTTGCAGGGGCTTTTGGGGCAGTTCACCCCTCCACTTT
. | TRBJ1-6 | few | TRBV6-5 | CASSPGRINSPLHF | TGTGCCAGCAGTCCGGGACGGATAAATTCACCCCTCCACTTT
TRBD1 | TRBJ1-4 | . | TRBV9 | CASSAGQGGGEKLFF | TGTGCCAGCAGCGCCGGACAGGGAGGAGGTGAAAAACTGTTTTTT
. | TRBJ1-3 | . | TRBV28 | CASSLWDRTGNTIYF | TGTGCCAGCAGTTTATGGGACAGAACTGGAAACACCATATATTTT
. | TRBJ1-5 | . | TRBV28 | CASSFLGPQHF | TGTGCCAGCAGTTTCTTGGGGCCCCAGCATTTT
. | TRBJ1-2 | . | TRBV4-3 | CASSQDRGANVYYGYTF | TGCGCCAGCAGCCAAGATCGAGGGGCCAATGTCTACTATGGCTACACCTTC
TRBD1 | TRBJ2-7 | few | TRBV9 | CASSPYLGTVSYEQYF | TGTGCCAGCAGCCCCTACCTCGGGACAGTTTCCTACGAGCAGTACTTC
. | TRBJ2-7 | few | TRBV9 | CASSSSGAYEQYF | TGTGCCAGCAGCTCCTCAGGCGCCTACGAGCAGTACTTC
. | TRBJ1-1 | few | TRBV6-6 | CASSYSGANTEAFF | TGTGCCAGCAGTTACTCGGGGGCGAACACTGAAGCTTTCTTT
. | TRBJ2-7 | many | TRBV7-2 | CASSLEARLTAEQYF | TGTGCCAGCAGCTTAGAGGCCCGGCTTACTGCCGAGCAGTACTTC
. | TRBJ2-1 | few | TRBV5-4 | CASSRGDYNEQFF | TGTGCCAGCAGCCGGGGAGACTACAATGAGCAGTTCTTC
. | TRBJ2-5 | few | TRBV9 | CASSVSVAKRDQETQYF | TGTGCCAGCAGCGTATCGGTGGCTAAGCGAGACCAAGAGACCCAGTACTTC
. | TRBJ2-7 | few | TRBV28 | CASSLTGHSYEQYF | TGTGCCAGCAGTTTAACAGGGCATTCCTACGAGCAGTACTTC
TRBD2 | TRBJ2-3 | . | TRBV30 | CSGGGGFTDTQYF | TGTTCCGGCGGCGGGGGGTTCACAGATACGCAGTATTTT
. | TRBJ1-5 | . | TRBV2 | CASSDPILSNQPQHF | TGTGCCAGCAGTGACCCGATCCTAAGCAATCAGCCCCAGCATTTT
. | TRBJ1-1 | few | TRBV7-2 | CASSSGGEFGTEAFF | TGTGCCAGCAGCTCGGGTGGGGAGTTTGGCACTGAAGCTTTCTTT
. | TRBJ2-5 | few | TRBV9 | CASSVGNGNQETQYF | TGTGCCAGCAGCGTAGGAAACGGGAACCAAGAGACCCAGTACTTC